These 8 T cell receptor beta chains originate from one sample sequenced in a study of cytomegalovirus exposure and HLA in healthy donors. Libraries were prepared by immunoSEQ multiplex PCR; TCRdb keeps only in-frame clonotypes and omits some of them. The repertoire holds about 98,000 clones, with about 90% as singletons. Sequenced: PBMCs. The receptor source for this set is a man between 18 and 35 years old in good health and CMV-seropositive.

V and J are TRBV2 and TRBJ1-5; TRBD1 matches 11 bases. CDR3 length equals 20 residues. V was clipped by 5 bases and J by 0 bases; unmatched bases: 15. The germline gives CDR1 SNHLY, CDR2 FYNNEI. CDR3 loop: CASSPFGQGAQDYSNQPQHF. The CDR3 DNA reads as TGTGCCAGCAGTCCATTTGGACAGGGGGCGCAGGATTATAGCAATCAGCCCCAGCATTTT.

This clone was detected only once. This chain links TRBV13 with TRBJ1-4; 8 bases agree with TRBD1. The ends lost 3 bases at V and 5 bases at J; junction bases unmatched: 5. The CDR3 spans 15 residues. The germline CDR1 and CDR2 sequences are PRHDT and FYEKMQ (reference sequence). The CDR3 here is CASSFDRGVNEKLFF. CDR3 nucleotides: TGTGCCAGCAGCTTCGACAGGGGTGTGAATGAAAAACTGTTTTTT.

This chain uses TRBV10-3 with TRBJ2-5, with D perhaps TRBD1 (5 bases). Germline V lookup: CDR1 ENHRY, CDR2 SYGVKD. V was clipped by 8 bases and J by 7 bases, with 17 bases between them. This CDR3 contains 13 residues. The CDR3 here is CAIGSTASGTQYF. The CDR3 DNA follows: TGTGCCATCGGCTCGACAGCCTCGGGGACCCAGTACTTC.

The V call is TRBV6-5, the J call TRBJ2-7, with 10 bases lining up with TRBD1. The CDR3 covers 14 residues. Germline CDR1 reads MNHEY; CDR2 reads SVGAGI. J gave up 3 bases and V 6 bases, and 5 bases lay outside the gene matches. The CDR3 is CASSSTGGGYEQYF. The DNA of the CDR3 is TGTGCCAGCAGCTCGACAGGGGGCGGCTACGAGCAGTACTTC.

The sample holds a few counts of this clone. The chain employs TRBV4-1 and TRBJ1-5, with D hard to call. Germline-derived CDR1 and CDR2 are MGHRA and YSYEKL. The CDR3 spans 16 residues. Trimming stripped 0 bases from V and 4 bases from J, with 13 bases between. CDR3 in DNA: TGCGCCAGCAGCCAAGATTCCGGGAGAGGTAATCAGCCCCAGCATTTT. It encodes CASSQDSGRGNQPQHF.

J is TRBJ2-1 and V is TRBV12-5; D is ambiguous. Germline assignment: CDR1 LGHNT and CDR2 FRNRAP. This CDR3 has 16 residues. Trimming pared 0 bases from V and 9 bases from J, leaving 18 bases between. The CDR3 spells CASGLVLASGRSEQFF. CDR3 sequence (DNA): TGTGCTAGTGGTTTGGTACTCGCCTCGGGTAGATCTGAGCAGTTCTTC.

The chain uses TRBV2 and TRBJ1-6; D call uncertain. This CDR3 contains 17 residues. Trimming stripped 7 bases from V and 5 bases from J, with 21 bases between. Per the germline V gene, CDR1 is SNHLY and CDR2 is FYNNEI. CDR3 DNA: TGTGCCAGCAACCCAGATGCTCGCAGTCTGGATAATTCACCCCTCCACTTT. Translated: CASNPDARSLDNSPLHF.

The J gene is TRBJ2-1, the V gene TRBV10-3; 7 bases are shared with TRBD2. Germline CDR1 and CDR2: ENHRY and SYGVKD. J was trimmed by 0 bases and V by 3 bases; bases with no gene match: 5. This CDR3 spans 16 amino acids. CDR3 DNA sequence: TGTGCCATCAGTGATAGGGAGGGGAACTCCTACAATGAGCAGTTCTTC. It yields the protein CAISDREGNSYNEQFF.